This T cell receptor (beta chain) was identified during a study of CD8+ T cells in alopecia areata. Study-level information: Dosing spanned 6 to 18 months on tofacitinib, then 6 months off drug.

Patients with alopecia areata provided lesional scalp punch biopsies as well as peripheral blood. Germline values: CDR1 LGHNA, CDR2 YSLEER. The CDR3 is 14 residues long. J was trimmed by 5 bases and V by 3 bases; bases with no gene match: 6. RNA, once extracted, was reverse transcribed into cDNA for use as the sequencing template. Libraries were prepared by immunoSEQ multiplex PCR; TCRdb keeps only in-frame clonotypes and omits some of them. The table includes about 180,000 clones, over 55% detected once. This TCR was sampled from a human donor with alopecia areata. The sample here was CD4+ T cells sorted from blood, taken at week 0. The chain couples TRBV4-3 to TRBJ1-2; 7 positions match TRBD1. CDR3 sequence: CASSHGTEGYGYTF. The CDR3 DNA follows: TGCGCCAGCAGCCACGGGACAGAGGGGTATGGCTACACCTTC.